This is a list of T cell receptor beta chains from one sample in a study of blood T cells in healthy people across ages. TCRdb reprocessed the 5' RACE reads with MiXCR, giving one entry per CDR3 protein. The repertoire includes hundreds of thousands of distinct CDR3 sequences, roughly 20% of them detected once, and 3% to 4% sits in the top ten. Sequenced material: blood. The receptor set was obtained from a man in his 70s in good health. Each CDR3 is given with its conserved first and last residue. Fields, in order: D gene, J gene, V gene, clone size, CDR3 length, CDR3 DNA, CDR3 protein. A D gene is named only where the DNA matches it firmly. A clone size is listed for some rows: how often the clone was seen (once, few, many), or a class if it is expanded.

>NA|TRBJ1-5|TRBV20-1|few|13
TGCAGTGCTAGCCCCGAGTTCGATCAGCCCCAGCATTTT
CSASPEFDQPQHF
>TRBD1|TRBJ1-1|TRBV5-4|once|14
TGTGCCAGCAGCTTGCAGGGGGAAGTGACTGAAGCTTTCTTT
CASSLQGEVTEAFF
>TRBD1|TRBJ2-1|TRBV6-6|NA|16
TGTGCCAGCAGTTACCCCGGTGACAGGGGGCGTAATGAGCAGTTCTTC
CASSYPGDRGRNEQFF
>NA|TRBJ1-4|TRBV9|few|14
TGTGCCAGCAGCGCCGACACCTTTAATGAAAAACTGTTTTTT
CASSADTFNEKLFF
>TRBD2|TRBJ2-5|TRBV6-1|once|18
TGTGCCAGCACCGCCATGACTAGCGGGAGTGGGGGCGTTGAGACCCAGTACTTC
CASTAMTSGSGGVETQYF
>NA|TRBJ1-1|TRBV20-1|once|14
TGCAGTGCTAGTTCGCCCTACGCGCCCACTGAAGCTTTCTTT
CSASSPYAPTEAFF
>NA|TRBJ2-5|TRBV20-1|NA|14
TGCAGTGCGAGACGAGGACAGTCCAAAGAGACCCAGTACTTC
CSARRGQSKETQYF
>NA|TRBJ2-5|TRBV7-9|few|15
TGTGCCAGCAGCTACCGAACTCCTATCCAAGAGACCCAGTACTTC
CASSYRTPIQETQYF
>TRBD1|TRBJ1-5|TRBV6-1|NA|17
TGTGCCAGCAGCACAGACAGGGCCTGGCGCGGCAATCAGCCCCAGCATTTT
CASSTDRAWRGNQPQHF
>NA|TRBJ2-5|TRBV29-1|few|15
TGCAGCGTTGCCCCGGGTAGCGGTTTTCAAGAGACCCAGTACTTC
CSVAPGSGFQETQYF
>TRBD2|TRBJ2-7|TRBV7-2|many|18
TGTGCCAGCAGCCTACGGACTAGTCCGAGCCTAAGCTCCTACGAGCAGTACTTC
CASSLRTSPSLSSYEQYF
>TRBD2|TRBJ2-4|TRBV29-1|NA|14
TGCAGCGGATTGGGGACCTGGGGGGGGAACATTCAGTACTTC
CSGLGTWGGNIQYF
>NA|TRBJ1-2|TRBV6-1|NA|13
TGTGCCAGCAGTCCAGACAGGTTCGATGGCTACACCTTC
CASSPDRFDGYTF
>TRBD2|TRBJ2-1|TRBV7-2|few|21
TGTGCCAGCAGCTACGCAACTCCGGGACTAGCGGGCTCCAGCTCCTACAATGAGCAGTTCTTC
CASSYATPGLAGSSSYNEQFF
>NA|TRBJ2-3|TRBV20-1|few|12
TGCAGTGCTCTGCGGCCCGGAGATACGCAGTATTTT
CSALRPGDTQYF
>NA|TRBJ1-1|TRBV20-1|NA|14
TGCAGTGCTAGAGATGAGGCGGTGAACACTGAAGCTTTCTTT
CSARDEAVNTEAFF
>NA|TRBJ2-6|TRBV2|NA|18
TGTGCCAGCAGTGAAGCCGGGCGGAGGCTTTCCGGGGCCAACGTCCTGACTTTC
CASSEAGRRLSGANVLTF
>NA|TRBJ2-4|TRBV11-3|NA|16
TGTGCCAGCAGCTTAGGCGGGATGGGGACCAAAAACATTCAGTACTTC
CASSLGGMGTKNIQYF
>NA|TRBJ2-5|TRBV12-3/TRBV12-4|NA|15
TGTGCCAGCAGTTTCCGTCCCGGGGGCCAAGAGACCCAGTACTTC
CASSFRPGGQETQYF
>NA|TRBJ2-3|TRBV20-1|many|12
TGCAGTGCTAATGGCGGTACAGATACGCAGTATTTT
CSANGGTDTQYF
>NA|TRBJ2-4|TRBV20-1|NA|13
TGCAGTGCTAGGAGGTGGGGGGTGAACATTCAGTACTTC
CSARRWGVNIQYF
>NA|TRBJ1-3|TRBV7-9|NA|16
TGTGCCAGCAGCTTAGTTTCTGGGACACCAAGAAACACCATATATTTT
CASSLVSGTPRNTIYF
>NA|TRBJ1-1|TRBV7-2|many|14
TGTGCCAGCAGCTTGGGTAGAGGGTTCACTGAAGCTTTCTTT
CASSLGRGFTEAFF
>TRBD1|TRBJ1-1|TRBV7-8|few|14
TGTGCCAGCAACCCTGGGACAGCAAACACTGAAGCTTTCTTT
CASNPGTANTEAFF
>NA|TRBJ2-1|TRBV14|NA|11
TGTGCCAGCAGCCAAGCGCTTGAGCAGTTCTTC
CASSQALEQFF
>NA|TRBJ1-3|TRBV6-6|NA|11
TGTGCCAGCACCTATGTGGACACCATATATTTT
CASTYVDTIYF
>TRBD1|TRBJ1-3|TRBV18|few|16
TGTGCCAGCTCAACTGGGACAGGAGATACTGGAAACACCATATATTTT
CASSTGTGDTGNTIYF
>NA|TRBJ1-5|TRBV6-5|few|14
TGTGCCAGCAGTCCCCAGGCAGGGTCCCAGCCCCAGCATTTT
CASSPQAGSQPQHF
>TRBD2|TRBJ2-3|TRBV27|few|19
TGTGCCAGCAGTTTATTTCTCGCGGGAGGGAACGGAAAAACAGATACGCAGTATTTT
CASSLFLAGGNGKTDTQYF
>TRBD1|TRBJ1-4|TRBV7-2|NA|15
TGTGCCAGCAGCTTAGCTGGGTCAGGGGGGGAAAAACTGTTTTTT
CASSLAGSGGEKLFF
>TRBD2|TRBJ2-1|TRBV4-3|NA|18
TGCGCCAGCAGCCAAGATTTACTAGCGGGAGGGCCCGGCAATGAGCAGTTCTTC
CASSQDLLAGGPGNEQFF
>TRBD2|TRBJ2-3|TRBV20-1|NA|14
TGCAGTGCTAGGTCGGGAGGGCCTAAAGATACGCAGTATTTT
CSARSGGPKDTQYF
>TRBD2|TRBJ2-1|TRBV19|NA|17
TGTGCCAGTAGTGGGTGGACTAGCGGACCCTCCTACAATGAGCAGTTCTTC
CASSGWTSGPSYNEQFF
>NA|TRBJ2-3|TRBV4-1|NA|12
TGCGCCAGCAGCCGAGACAGCGATACGCAGTATTTT
CASSRDSDTQYF
>NA|TRBJ2-3|TRBV20-1|NA|15
TGCAGTGCTAGAGACGGACGTATACCGCAGGAGACCCAGTACTTT
CSARDGRIPQETQYF
>NA|TRBJ1-1|TRBV20-1|NA|13
TGCAGTGCTCCGGTTCGAGGGGCATCTGAAGCTTTCTTT
CSAPVRGASEAFF
>NA|TRBJ1-3|TRBV5-4|few|17
TGTGCCAGCAGCTCCTACCAGGGACCGATCTCTGGAAACACCATATATTTT
CASSSYQGPISGNTIYF
>TRBD1|TRBJ2-5|TRBV7-3|NA|15
TGTGCCAGCAGCTACGGGACAGGGTATGGAGAGACCCAGTACTTC
CASSYGTGYGETQYF
>NA|TRBJ2-1|TRBV5-7|NA|16
TGTGCCAGCAGCTTCTTAAGGGGGGGGAGACACGATGAGCAGTTCTTC
CASSFLRGGRHDEQFF
>TRBD1|TRBJ2-1|TRBV2|NA|15
TGTGCCAGCAGAGGGACAGGGGCATTCCACAATGAGCAGTTCTTC
CASRGTGAFHNEQFF
>NA|TRBJ2-3|TRBV9|few|15
TGTGCCAGTTGCGGGGCTCATAGAGGTACAGATACGCAGTATTTT
CASCGAHRGTDTQYF
>NA|TRBJ2-5|TRBV20-1|NA|15
TGCAGTGCTAGAGTGTGGTCTAGCGCAGAAGAGACCCAGTACTTC
CSARVWSSAEETQYF
>TRBD1|TRBJ2-7|TRBV28|NA|16
TGTGCCAGCAGCCCCCCAAACAGGGGGCGGAATTACGAGCAGTACTTC
CASSPPNRGRNYEQYF
>NA|TRBJ2-7|TRBV5-1|NA|14
TGCGCCAGCAGGCAGGTCTTGTACTCCTACGAGCAGTACTTC
CASRQVLYSYEQYF